This TCR beta chain appears in the sequencing data of a study of response to subunit inactivated influenza vaccine. TCRdb called the RT-PCR reads again in MiXCR, with one record for every CDR3 protein. The sample gives 500,000 to 700,000 distinct CDR3 sequences, 20% to 25% of which show up once; 2.5% to 3% is in the top ten. Separately, the same data were catalogued under a study of T cells expressing NK-cell markers. According to that study: cDNA encoding TCR beta was synthesized via 5'RACE template switching incorporating UMIs.

This sequence originates from a man aged 50 to 60 who received an inactivated influenza vaccine. The sample was CD4+ T cells sorted from PBMCs, taken about 11 days after vaccination.

CDR3 in amino acids: CASSPHGQYNSPLHF. The CDR3 bases are TGTGCCAGCAGCCCCCACGGACAGTATAATTCACCCCTCCACTTT. The chain carries TRBV5-5 and TRBJ1-6; possibly TRBD1 for D (6 bases). This CDR3 is built from 15 residues. V lost 4 bases and J 4 bases, leaving 12 bases between the germline ends. Germline V lookup: CDR1 SGHKS, CDR2 YYEKEE (reference sequence).